These 10 T cell receptor beta chains were all obtained from the same sample, sequenced in a study of shared clonotypes between healthy human individuals. Profiled with immunoSEQ multiplex PCR; TCRdb holds only in-frame clones, not every one. The table includes about 2 million clones, roughly 94% detected once. Sequencing was performed on naive CD4+ T cells sorted from blood. Subset reported: CD45RA+ positively selected. All receptors derive from a man between 18 and 35 years old in good health.

This chain connects TRBV5-1 to TRBJ2-3; TRBD1 agrees at 7 bases. Per the germline V gene, CDR1 is SGHRS and CDR2 is YFSETQ. V lost 4 bases, J lost 5 bases, and 7 bases stayed unmatched. This CDR3 spans 14 amino acids. The CDR3 coding sequence is TGCGCCAGCAGCCACCGGGACAGTTTAGATACGCAGTATTTT. Its translation: CASSHRDSLDTQYF.

The chain is built from TRBV4-2 and TRBJ2-7; 12 bases are a match to TRBD2. CDR3 length equals 16 residues. The V and J ends lost 3 bases and 1 base, in that order; junction bases with no gene match: 4. Germline loops: CDR1 LGHNA, CDR2 YNFKEQ. The CDR3 nucleotides read TGTGCCAGCAGCCAGACTAGCGGGGGTTCATCCTACGAGCAGTACTTC. Amino acid sequence: CASSQTSGGSSYEQYF.

This clone was found once. The CDR3: CASNRAEDEQFF. The CDR3 DNA reads as TGTGCCAGCAACAGGGCAGAGGATGAGCAGTTCTTC. This sequence joins TRBV9 and TRBJ2-1; possibly TRBD1 for D (6 bases). Trimming shortened V by 6 bases and J by 8 bases, and 12 bases separated the two germline ends. There are 12 residues in the CDR3. CDR1 and CDR2 from the germline V gene are SGDLS and YYNGEE.

The chain is built from TRBV10-3 and TRBJ1-6; TRBD1 is a possible D gene (6 bases). The CDR3 runs to 13 residues. Germline V gene data show CDR1 as ENHRY and CDR2 as SYGVKD. V shed 6 bases and J shed 6 bases, with 9 bases lying between them. The chain's CDR3 is CAIRTGGNSPLHF. The CDR3 nucleotides read TGTGCCATCAGGACAGGCGGTAATTCACCCCTCCACTTT.

The CDR3 DNA follows: TGTGCCAGCAGCTCCACTACAGGGGGCCATCAGCCCCAGCATTTT. Protein: CASSSTTGGHQPQHF. This chain uses TRBV7-2 with TRBJ1-5, with 9 nucleotides matching TRBD1. This CDR3 has 15 amino acids. CDR1 is SGHTA, CDR2 FQGNSA, per germline. The V gene end was trimmed by 4 bases and the J gene end by 5 bases; junction bases not matched to a gene: 6.

Only one count was recorded for this clone. This chain joins TRBV10-3 and TRBJ2-2; 8 bases are a match to TRBD2. The CDR3 runs to 15 residues. CDR1 ENHRY and CDR2 SYGVKD come from the germline V gene. Losses at the gene ends were 3 bases for V and 3 bases for J; bases not matched to a gene: 3. The CDR3 region has the DNA TGTGCCATCAGTGACCCAGCGGGAGACACCGGGGAGCTGTTTTTT. Translation gives CAISDPAGDTGELFF.

J is TRBJ2-3 and V is TRBV6-5; TRBD2 matches 7 bases. V trimming: 2 bases; J trimming: 7 bases; junction bases outside the gene matches: 12. Per germline, CDR1 MNHEY and CDR2 SVGAGI. CDR3 length: 16 residues. Here the CDR3 reads CASSYESGGSGNTQYF. The CDR3 DNA reads as TGTGCCAGCAGTTACGAGTCTGGCGGGAGTGGGAATACGCAGTATTTT.

This clone was counted a single time. One junction end does not reproduce the germline sequence, and a read error may be involved. The sample holds other DNA sequences that translate to the same CDR3. V and J are TRBV7-7 and TRBJ2-3; D is perhaps TRBD1 (5 bases). The CDR3 is made up of 13 amino acids. Germline assignment: CDR1 SSHAT and CDR2 FNYEAQ (reference sequence). Here the CDR3 DNA reads TGTGCTAGCAGCTTAGGGGGCACAGATACGCAGTATTTT. This codes for CASSLGGTDTQYF.

The V and J genes are TRBV7-9 and TRBJ1-6, with D tentatively TRBD1 (6 bases). Looked up from germline, CDR1 is SEHNR and CDR2 is FQNEAQ (reference sequence). This CDR3 comprises 16 residues. V gave up 3 bases and J gave up 2 bases, with 11 bases separating them. CDR3 region: CASSFSGGPYNSPLHF. The DNA for the CDR3 is TGTGCCAGCAGCTTTTCGGGGGGCCCCTATAATTCACCCCTCCACTTT. The variable domain in full, with the rest retrieved from reference TRBV7-9 and TRBJ1-6, is DTGVSQNPRHKITKRGQNVTFRCDPISEHNRLYWYRQTLGQGPEFLTYFQNEAQLEKSRLLSDRFSAERPKGSFSTLEIQRTEQGDSAMYLCASSFSGGPYNSPLHFGNGTRLTVT.

V usage is TRBV12-5 and J usage is TRBJ2-3; the match to TRBD2 covers 12 bases. Germline V gene lookup returns CDR1 LGHNT and CDR2 FRNRAP. The CDR3 consists of 18 residues. V shed 6 bases and J 10 bases; nucleotides not matched to a gene: 20. CDR3 loop: CASGPVEALAGGLKAQYF. The DNA for the CDR3 is TGTGCTAGTGGCCCGGTTGAGGCTCTAGCGGGAGGGCTGAAGGCGCAGTATTTT. The full variable domain, in which reference TRBV12-5 and TRBJ2-3 provide the parts outside the CDR3, is DARVTQTPRHKVTEMGQEVTMRCQPILGHNTVFWYRQTMMQGLELLAYFRNRAPLDDSGMPKDRFSAEMPDATLATLKIQPSEPRDSAVYFCASGPVEALAGGLKAQYFGPGTRLTVL.